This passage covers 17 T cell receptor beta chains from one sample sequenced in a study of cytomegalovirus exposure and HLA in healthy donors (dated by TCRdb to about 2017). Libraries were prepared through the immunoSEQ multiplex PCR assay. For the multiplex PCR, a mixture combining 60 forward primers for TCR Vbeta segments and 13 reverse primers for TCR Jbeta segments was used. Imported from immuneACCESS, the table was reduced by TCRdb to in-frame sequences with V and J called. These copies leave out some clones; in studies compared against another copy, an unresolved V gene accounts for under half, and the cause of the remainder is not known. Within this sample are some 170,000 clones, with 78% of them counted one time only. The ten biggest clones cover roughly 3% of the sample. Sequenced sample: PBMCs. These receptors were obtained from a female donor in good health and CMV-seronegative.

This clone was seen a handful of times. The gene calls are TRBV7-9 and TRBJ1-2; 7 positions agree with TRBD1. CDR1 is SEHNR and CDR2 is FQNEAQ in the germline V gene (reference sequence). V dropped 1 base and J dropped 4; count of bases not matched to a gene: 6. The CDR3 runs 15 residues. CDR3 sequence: CASSLGEGAVYGYTF. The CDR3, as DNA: TGTGCCAGCAGCTTAGGAGAGGGGGCCGTCTATGGCTACACCTTC.

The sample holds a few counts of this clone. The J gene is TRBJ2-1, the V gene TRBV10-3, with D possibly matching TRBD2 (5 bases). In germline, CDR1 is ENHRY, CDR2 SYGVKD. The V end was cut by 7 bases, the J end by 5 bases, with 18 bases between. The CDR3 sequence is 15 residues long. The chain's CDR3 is CAITSSPTIHNEQFF. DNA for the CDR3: TGTGCCATCACCTCCTCGCCGACTATACACAATGAGCAGTTCTTC.

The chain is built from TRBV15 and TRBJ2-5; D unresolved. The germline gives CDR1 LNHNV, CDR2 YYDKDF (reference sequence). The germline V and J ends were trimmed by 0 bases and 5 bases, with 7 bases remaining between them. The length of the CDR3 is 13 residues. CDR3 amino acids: CATSRDIRETQYF. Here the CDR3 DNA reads TGTGCCACCAGCAGAGACATCAGGGAGACCCAGTACTTC.

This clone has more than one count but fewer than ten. This chain's CDR3 is CASSPVERSYGYTF. In DNA form, the CDR3 reads TGCGCCAGCAGCCCGGTTGAGAGATCCTATGGCTACACCTTC. V is TRBV5-1 and J is TRBJ1-2; the D is unclear. V dropped 4 bases and J dropped 4 bases, with 14 bases sitting between them. The CDR3 runs 14 residues. The germline V gene encodes CDR1 SGHRS and CDR2 YFSETQ. The full variable domain, its missing parts supplied by reference TRBV5-1 and TRBJ1-2, is KAGVTQTPRYLIKTRGQQVTLSCSPISGHRSVSWYQQTPGQGLQFLFEYFSETQRNKGNFPGRFSGRQFSNSRSEMNVSTLELGDSALYLCASSPVERSYGYTFGSGTRLTVV.

This chain's CDR3 is CASSNGQGAPEAFF. The CDR3, as DNA: TGCGCCAGCAGCAATGGACAGGGGGCCCCTGAAGCTTTCTTT. The chain couples TRBV5-1 to TRBJ1-1; 11 positions match TRBD1. This CDR3 contains 14 residues. The germline V gene has CDR1 SGHRS and CDR2 YFSETQ. V gave up 4 bases and J gave up 6 bases; unmatched junction bases: 5.

Here the CDR3 DNA reads TGTGCCAGTAGACCACTCGGGACAGAACTTAATGAAAAACTGTTTTTT. Protein sequence: CASRPLGTELNEKLFF. This rearrangement joins TRBV19 to TRBJ1-4; 7 bases match TRBD1. The CDR3 sequence is 16 residues long. The V gene's germline CDR1 is LNHDA and CDR2 SQIVND (reference sequence). J lost 4 bases, V lost 6 bases, and 11 bases had no gene match.

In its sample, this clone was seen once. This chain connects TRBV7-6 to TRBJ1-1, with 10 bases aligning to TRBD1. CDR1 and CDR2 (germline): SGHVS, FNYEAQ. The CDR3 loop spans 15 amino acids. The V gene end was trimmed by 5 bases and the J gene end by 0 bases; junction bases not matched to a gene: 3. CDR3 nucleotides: TGTGCCAGCAGCCCGGGACAGGGGTTGAACACTGAAGCTTTCTTT. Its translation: CASSPGQGLNTEAFF.

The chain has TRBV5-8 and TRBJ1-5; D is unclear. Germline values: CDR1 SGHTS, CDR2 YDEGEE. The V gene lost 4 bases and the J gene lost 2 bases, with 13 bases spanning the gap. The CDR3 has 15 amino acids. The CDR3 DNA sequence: TGTGCCAGCAGCATAAAAATTACGGGCAATCAGCCCCAGCATTTT. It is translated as CASSIKITGNQPQHF. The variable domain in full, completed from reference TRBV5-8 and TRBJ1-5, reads EAGVTQSPTHLIKTRGQQATLRCSPISGHTSVYWYQQALGLGLQFLLWYDEGEERNRGNFPPRFSGRQFPNYSSELNVNALELEDSALYLCASSIKITGNQPQHFGDGTRLSIL.

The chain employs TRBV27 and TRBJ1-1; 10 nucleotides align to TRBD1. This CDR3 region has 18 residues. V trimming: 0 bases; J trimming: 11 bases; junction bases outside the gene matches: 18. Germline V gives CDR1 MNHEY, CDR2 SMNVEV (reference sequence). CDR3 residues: CASSLSLPLRDRGLLAFF. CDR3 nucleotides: TGTGCCAGCAGTTTATCCCTACCCCTCCGGGACAGGGGTTTGTTGGCTTTCTTT.

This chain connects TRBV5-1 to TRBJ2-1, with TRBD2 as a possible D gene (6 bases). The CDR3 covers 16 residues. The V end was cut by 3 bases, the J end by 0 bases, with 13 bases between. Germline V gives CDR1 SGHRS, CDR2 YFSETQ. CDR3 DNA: TGCGCCAGCAGCTCCTATACGGGGGTCTCCTACAATGAGCAGTTCTTC. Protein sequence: CASSSYTGVSYNEQFF.

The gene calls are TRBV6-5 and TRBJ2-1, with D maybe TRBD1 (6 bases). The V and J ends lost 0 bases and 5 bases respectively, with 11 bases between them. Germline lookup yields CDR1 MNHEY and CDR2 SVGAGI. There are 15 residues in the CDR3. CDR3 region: CASSYSGGQDNEQFF. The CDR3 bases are TGTGCCAGCAGTTACTCAGGGGGTCAGGACAATGAGCAGTTCTTC.

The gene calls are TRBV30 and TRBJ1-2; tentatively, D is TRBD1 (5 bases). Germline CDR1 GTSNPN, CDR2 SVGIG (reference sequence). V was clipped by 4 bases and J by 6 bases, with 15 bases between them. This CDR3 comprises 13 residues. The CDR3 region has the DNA TGTGCCTGGAATAACCAGGGAACCCATGGCTACACCTTC. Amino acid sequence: CAWNNQGTHGYTF.

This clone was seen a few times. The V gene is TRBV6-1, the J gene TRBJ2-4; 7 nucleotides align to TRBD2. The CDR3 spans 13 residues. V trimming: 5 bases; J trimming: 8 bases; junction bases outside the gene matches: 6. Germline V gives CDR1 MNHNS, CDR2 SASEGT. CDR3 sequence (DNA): TGTGCCAGCAGTTCGGGACTAAGGGACATTCAGTACTTC. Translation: CASSSGLRDIQYF.

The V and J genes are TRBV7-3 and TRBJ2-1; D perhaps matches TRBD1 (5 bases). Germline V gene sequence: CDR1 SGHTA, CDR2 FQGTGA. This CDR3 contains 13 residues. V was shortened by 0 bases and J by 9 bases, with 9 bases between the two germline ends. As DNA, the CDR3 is TGTGCCAGCAGCTTAACGTTGGGGCTTGAGCAGTTCTTC. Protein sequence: CASSLTLGLEQFF. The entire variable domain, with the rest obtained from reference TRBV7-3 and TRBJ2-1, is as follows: GAGVSQTPSNKVTEKGKYVELRCDPISGHTALYWYRQSLGQGPEFLIYFQGTGAADDSGLPNDRFFAVRPEGSVSTLKIQRTERGDSAVYLCASSLTLGLEQFFGPGTRLTVL.

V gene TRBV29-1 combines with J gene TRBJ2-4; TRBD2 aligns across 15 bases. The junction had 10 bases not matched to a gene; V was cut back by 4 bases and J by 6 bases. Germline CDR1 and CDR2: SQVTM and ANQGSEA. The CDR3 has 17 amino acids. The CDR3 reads CSVGGLAGGPGVNIQYF. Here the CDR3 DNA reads TGCAGCGTTGGTGGACTAGCGGGAGGGCCGGGTGTAAACATTCAGTACTTC.

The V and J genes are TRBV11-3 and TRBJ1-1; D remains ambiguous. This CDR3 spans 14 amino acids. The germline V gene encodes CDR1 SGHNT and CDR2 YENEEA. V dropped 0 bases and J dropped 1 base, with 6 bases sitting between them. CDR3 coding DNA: TGTGCCAGCAGCTTAGATCGGGGGAACACTGAAGCTTTCTTT. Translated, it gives CASSLDRGNTEAFF.

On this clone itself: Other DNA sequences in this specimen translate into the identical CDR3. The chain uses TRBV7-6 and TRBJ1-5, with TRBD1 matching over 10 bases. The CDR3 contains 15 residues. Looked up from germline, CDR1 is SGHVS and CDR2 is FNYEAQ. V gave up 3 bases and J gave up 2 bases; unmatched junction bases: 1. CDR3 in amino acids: CASSFGQGGNQPQHF. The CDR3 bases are TGTGCCAGCAGCTTCGGACAGGGGGGCAATCAGCCCCAGCATTTT.